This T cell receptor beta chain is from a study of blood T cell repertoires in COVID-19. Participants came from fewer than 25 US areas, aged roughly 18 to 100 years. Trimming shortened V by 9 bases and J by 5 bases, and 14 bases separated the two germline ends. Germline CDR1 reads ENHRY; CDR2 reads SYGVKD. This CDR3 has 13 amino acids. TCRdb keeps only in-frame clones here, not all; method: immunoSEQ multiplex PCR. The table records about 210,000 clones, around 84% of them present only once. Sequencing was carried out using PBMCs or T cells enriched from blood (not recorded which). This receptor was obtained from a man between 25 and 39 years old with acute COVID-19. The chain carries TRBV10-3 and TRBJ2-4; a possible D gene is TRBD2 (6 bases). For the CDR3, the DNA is TGTGCCATTCGCCCGGAGGGCCAAAACATTCAGTACTTC. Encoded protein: CAIRPEGQNIQYF.